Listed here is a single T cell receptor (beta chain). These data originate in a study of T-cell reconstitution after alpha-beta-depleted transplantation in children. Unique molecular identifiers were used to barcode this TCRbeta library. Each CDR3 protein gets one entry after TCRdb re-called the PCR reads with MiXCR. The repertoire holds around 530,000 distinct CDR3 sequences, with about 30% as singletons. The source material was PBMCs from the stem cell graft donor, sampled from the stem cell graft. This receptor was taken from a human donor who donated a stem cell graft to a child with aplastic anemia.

CDR3 in DNA: TGTGCCAGCTCACCACTCGACACCACCGGGGAGCTGTTTTTT. It codes for CASSPLDTTGELFF. The gene calls are TRBV18 and TRBJ2-2; D ambiguous. The germline V and J ends were trimmed by 1 base and 4 bases, with 7 bases remaining between them. CDR1 KGHSH and CDR2 LQKENI come from the germline V gene. This CDR3 spans 14 amino acids. The entire variable domain, with the rest obtained from reference TRBV18 and TRBJ2-2, is as follows: NAGVMQNPRHLVRRRGQEARLRCSPMKGHSHVYWYRQLPEEGLKFMVYLQKENIIDESGMPKERFSAEFPKEGPSILRIQQVVRGDSAAYFCASSPLDTTGELFFGEGSRLTVL.